Described below is a single TCR beta chain sequence and its context. In its sample, this clone was seen once. Its antigen is unknown. There are no base qualities to consult, and no much larger clone falls within one base. This sample was included in a study of T cell changes during pregnancy in multiple sclerosis (dated by TCRdb to between 2019 and 2020). In terms of the full investigation: The study examined how the T cell repertoire changed over the course of pregnancy in women with multiple sclerosis.

Trimming at the junction amounts to 4 bases on V and 0 bases on J, and the germline ends lie 13 bases apart. Including the terminal cysteine and phenylalanine, the CDR3 comprises 16 residues. Only the CDR3 DNA stays, 48 bases, in frame from base 1. Taken from the germline V gene, the CDR1 and CDR2 loops are MNHNS and SASEGT. Receptors were amplified or captured by the immunoSEQ multiplex PCR assay. TCRdb obtained this table from immuneACCESS and retained in-frame rearrangements with V and J assigned. These tables miss some clones; where compared with another copy, unresolved V genes account for less than half of the shortfall, and the remainder is unexplained. Present in this sample are tens of thousands of clones, around nine tenths of which were seen just once. 0.37% of the sample is in the top ten clones.

This clonotype originated in a female donor in good health, enrolled as a control in a pregnancy study. Sample: CD4+ T cells from peripheral blood mononuclear cells, taken after pregnancy. The sequence links TRBV6-1 to TRBJ2-1; the D gene is perhaps TRBD2, from 6 matching bases. The CDR3 protein sequence reads: CASSASGPSSYNEQFF. The bases are TGTGCCAGCAGTGCGAGCGGGCCGAGCTCCTACAATGAGCAGTTCTTC.